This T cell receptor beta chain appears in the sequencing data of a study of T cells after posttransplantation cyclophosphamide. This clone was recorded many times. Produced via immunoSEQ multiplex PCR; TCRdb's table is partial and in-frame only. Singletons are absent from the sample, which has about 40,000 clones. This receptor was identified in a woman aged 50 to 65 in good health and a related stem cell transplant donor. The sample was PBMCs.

The CDR3 DNA reads TGTGCCAGCAGGGACAGGGGAAGGGGCGAGCAGTACTTC. This encodes CASRDRGRGEQYF. The V and J genes are TRBV28 and TRBJ2-7; TRBD1 aligns across 9 bases. The CDR3 loop spans 13 amino acids. Germline values: CDR1 MDHEN, CDR2 SYDVKM. V gave up 6 bases and J gave up 6 bases; unmatched junction bases: 6.